This is a list of T cell receptor beta chains from one sample in a study of OX40 agonist ivuxolimab in advanced cancers. Data came from immunoSEQ multiplex PCR; TCRdb stores just in-frame clones and leaves some out. The sample carries approximately 50,000 clones, roughly 84% recorded once. Sequences were derived from CD4+ or CD8+ T cells sorted from blood, sampled in a trial of the OX40 agonist ivuxolimab. These receptors all stem from an adult with an advanced solid tumor such as melanoma, head and neck, liver or kidney cancer. Both conserved end residues are part of each CDR3. Each record gives: CDR3 protein, CDR3 DNA, D gene, V gene, J gene, clone size. A D gene is named only where the DNA matches it firmly. Rows give clone size only sometimes, using once, few, many, or a class for an expanded clone.

CDR3aa: CASSTGLSGKTDTQYF
CDR3nt: TGCGCCAGCAGCACTGGGCTATCGGGGAAAACAGATACGCAGTATTTT
d_gene: -
v_gene: TRBV5-1
j_gene: TRBJ2-3
abundance: few

CDR3aa: CATSNRDRKNTEAFF
CDR3nt: TGTGCCACCAGCAACCGGGACCGCAAGAACACTGAAGCTTTCTTT
d_gene: -
v_gene: TRBV15
j_gene: TRBJ1-1
abundance: -

CDR3aa: CASSFVIDSEAFF
CDR3nt: TGTGCCAGCAGTTTTGTGATCGACAGTGAAGCTTTCTTT
d_gene: -
v_gene: TRBV27
j_gene: TRBJ1-1
abundance: -

CDR3aa: CASSMLALYGYTF
CDR3nt: TGTGCCAGTAGTATGTTGGCTCTCTATGGCTACACCTTC
d_gene: -
v_gene: TRBV19
j_gene: TRBJ1-2
abundance: few

CDR3aa: CASSLFLGQGGNEQFF
CDR3nt: TGTGCCAGCAGCCTCTTCTTAGGACAGGGAGGCAATGAGCAGTTCTTC
d_gene: TRBD1
v_gene: TRBV11-2
j_gene: TRBJ2-1
abundance: -

CDR3aa: CASSQGGYGSGDTQYF
CDR3nt: TGTGCCAGCAGCCAAGGTGGTTACGGATCCGGAGATACGCAGTATTTT
d_gene: -
v_gene: TRBV4-2
j_gene: TRBJ2-3
abundance: -

CDR3aa: CASSLVWQGRVDTQYF
CDR3nt: TGTGCCAGCAGCTTAGTATGGCAGGGACGAGTAGATACGCAGTATTTT
d_gene: -
v_gene: TRBV11-2
j_gene: TRBJ2-3
abundance: few

CDR3aa: CASSSSLNTEAFF
CDR3nt: TGTGCCAGCAGCTCCAGTTTGAACACTGAAGCTTTCTTT
d_gene: -
v_gene: TRBV7-9
j_gene: TRBJ1-1
abundance: -

CDR3aa: CASAPTGDTRSYYEQYF
CDR3nt: TGTGCCAGCGCCCCCACCGGGGACACAAGATCTTATTACGAGCAGTACTTC
d_gene: -
v_gene: TRBV19
j_gene: TRBJ2-7
abundance: -

CDR3aa: CASSEGEIYSGNTIYF
CDR3nt: TGTGCCAGCAGTGAGGGGGAAATTTACTCTGGAAACACCATATATTTT
d_gene: -
v_gene: TRBV2
j_gene: TRBJ1-3
abundance: -

CDR3aa: CASSGGLAVNNEQFF
CDR3nt: TGTGCCAGCAGTGGGGGACTAGCGGTTAACAATGAGCAGTTCTTC
d_gene: TRBD2
v_gene: TRBV6-4
j_gene: TRBJ2-1
abundance: -

CDR3aa: CASLWGVQPQHF
CDR3nt: TGTGCCAGCCTCTGGGGGGTTCAGCCCCAGCATTTT
d_gene: -
v_gene: TRBV27
j_gene: TRBJ1-5
abundance: -

CDR3aa: CASSVTGLAALSTDTQYF
CDR3nt: TGTGCCAGCAGCGTTACCGGACTAGCTGCATTGAGCACAGATACGCAGTATTTT
d_gene: TRBD2
v_gene: TRBV9
j_gene: TRBJ2-3
abundance: -

CDR3aa: CASSRSGTGGEKLFF
CDR3nt: TGCGCCAGCAGCCGCTCCGGGACAGGGGGTGAAAAACTGTTTTTT
d_gene: TRBD1
v_gene: TRBV5-1
j_gene: TRBJ1-4
abundance: few

CDR3aa: CASQLELTATGGQPQHF
CDR3nt: TGCGCCAGCCAACTAGAATTGACCGCTACTGGCGGTCAGCCCCAGCATTTT
d_gene: -
v_gene: TRBV4-3
j_gene: TRBJ1-5
abundance: -

CDR3aa: CAISPRDYYNEQFF
CDR3nt: TGTGCCATCAGTCCCCGGGACTACTACAATGAGCAGTTCTTC
d_gene: TRBD2
v_gene: TRBV10-3
j_gene: TRBJ2-1
abundance: -

CDR3aa: CSVLSQGWPYF
CDR3nt: TGCAGCGTCCTTTCACAGGGCTGGCCGTACTTC
d_gene: -
v_gene: TRBV29-1
j_gene: TRBJ2-7
abundance: -

CDR3aa: CASSDLEVTSREQYF
CDR3nt: TGTGCCAGTAGCGACCTTGAGGTAACCTCGCGCGAGCAGTACTTC
d_gene: -
v_gene: TRBV19
j_gene: TRBJ2-7
abundance: -

CDR3aa: CASSLSLGIETQYF
CDR3nt: TGTGCCAGCAGTTTATCTCTAGGGATCGAGACCCAGTACTTC
d_gene: -
v_gene: TRBV27
j_gene: TRBJ2-5
abundance: -

CDR3aa: CASGEGFRTEAFF
CDR3nt: TGTGCCAGCGGCGAGGGGTTTCGGACTGAAGCTTTCTTT
d_gene: -
v_gene: TRBV28
j_gene: TRBJ1-1
abundance: -

CDR3aa: CASSLGIFAPLNTGELFF
CDR3nt: TGCGCCAGCAGCTTGGGAATTTTTGCCCCGCTGAACACCGGGGAGCTGTTTTTT
d_gene: -
v_gene: TRBV5-1
j_gene: TRBJ2-2
abundance: few

CDR3aa: CASSLEGVSEAFF
CDR3nt: TGTGCCAGCAGTCTCGAGGGGGTTAGTGAAGCTTTCTTT
d_gene: -
v_gene: TRBV27
j_gene: TRBJ1-1
abundance: -

CDR3aa: CASSLFGTSGTDTQYF
CDR3nt: TGCGCCAGCAGCTTGTTCGGGACTAGCGGAACAGATACGCAGTATTTT
d_gene: TRBD2
v_gene: TRBV5-1
j_gene: TRBJ2-3
abundance: -

CDR3aa: CASSFGGPGETQYF
CDR3nt: TGTGCCAGCAGTTTTGGGGGACCGGGGGAGACCCAGTACTTC
d_gene: -
v_gene: TRBV6-6
j_gene: TRBJ2-5
abundance: -

CDR3aa: CASSEGGPGYEQYF
CDR3nt: TGTGCCAGCAGCGAGGGGGGGCCAGGCTACGAGCAGTACTTC
d_gene: -
v_gene: TRBV7-9
j_gene: TRBJ2-7
abundance: -

CDR3aa: CASSELGGAGANVLTF
CDR3nt: TGTGCCAGCAGTGAGTTAGGGGGCGCTGGGGCCAACGTCCTGACTTTC
d_gene: TRBD1
v_gene: TRBV2
j_gene: TRBJ2-6
abundance: -

CDR3aa: CASSFPGTGEQYF
CDR3nt: TGTGCCAGCAGCTTTCCCGGGACAGGCGAGCAGTACTTC
d_gene: TRBD1
v_gene: TRBV11-2
j_gene: TRBJ2-7
abundance: -

CDR3aa: CASRPPGRGGTDTQYF
CDR3nt: TGTGCCAGCAGACCCCCGGGGCGGGGGGGCACAGATACGCAGTATTTT
d_gene: TRBD2
v_gene: TRBV6-6
j_gene: TRBJ2-3
abundance: -

CDR3aa: CASSLIQGLDTQYF
CDR3nt: TGCGCCAGCAGCTTGATCCAGGGGCTAGATACGCAGTATTTT
d_gene: -
v_gene: TRBV5-1
j_gene: TRBJ2-3
abundance: -

CDR3aa: CASSESSGYEQYF
CDR3nt: TGTGCCAGCAGTGAATCTAGCGGGTACGAGCAGTACTTC
d_gene: TRBD2
v_gene: TRBV6-1
j_gene: TRBJ2-7
abundance: -

CDR3aa: CAWSRAASSYEQYF
CDR3nt: TGTGCCTGGAGTAGGGCGGCAAGCTCCTACGAGCAGTACTTC
d_gene: -
v_gene: TRBV30
j_gene: TRBJ2-7
abundance: -

CDR3aa: CASSHGTGGSSGNTIYF
CDR3nt: TGTGCCAGCAGCCACGGGACAGGGGGGAGCTCTGGAAACACCATATATTTT
d_gene: TRBD1
v_gene: TRBV5-5
j_gene: TRBJ1-3
abundance: -

CDR3aa: CASSSFPGWGSGNTIYF
CDR3nt: TGTGCCAGCAGTTCTTTCCCAGGTTGGGGGTCTGGAAACACCATATATTTT
d_gene: -
v_gene: TRBV28
j_gene: TRBJ1-3
abundance: -

CDR3aa: CASSEQPDYGYTF
CDR3nt: TGTGCCAGCAGTGAACAGCCAGACTATGGCTACACCTTC
d_gene: -
v_gene: TRBV2
j_gene: TRBJ1-2
abundance: -

CDR3aa: CASSSSGGNYNEQFF
CDR3nt: TGCGCCAGCAGCAGTAGCGGGGGGAACTACAATGAGCAGTTCTTC
d_gene: TRBD2
v_gene: TRBV5-1
j_gene: TRBJ2-1
abundance: -

CDR3aa: CASSMTGGTPPLHF
CDR3nt: TGTGCCAGTAGTATGACAGGGGGCACGCCACCCCTCCACTTT
d_gene: TRBD1
v_gene: TRBV19
j_gene: TRBJ1-6
abundance: -

CDR3aa: CASSFKEAGWNNEQFF
CDR3nt: TGTGCCAGCAGCTTTAAAGAAGCGGGGTGGAACAATGAGCAGTTCTTC
d_gene: TRBD2
v_gene: TRBV7-8
j_gene: TRBJ2-1
abundance: -

CDR3aa: CASSEVLGNNSPLHF
CDR3nt: TGTGCCAGCAGTGAAGTCTTGGGGAATAATTCACCCCTCCACTTT
d_gene: -
v_gene: TRBV6-1
j_gene: TRBJ1-6
abundance: -

CDR3aa: CASSAQGADTQYF
CDR3nt: TGTGCCAGCAGCGCACAGGGGGCAGATACGCAGTATTTT
d_gene: TRBD1
v_gene: TRBV9
j_gene: TRBJ2-3
abundance: -

CDR3aa: CASSLGTWLAGSGTGELFF
CDR3nt: TGTGCCAGCAGCTTAGGGACCTGGCTAGCCGGCTCAGGCACCGGGGAGCTGTTTTTT
d_gene: -
v_gene: TRBV11-2
j_gene: TRBJ2-2
abundance: -

CDR3aa: CATPSTGGGYGYTF
CDR3nt: TGTGCCACCCCTTCGACAGGGGGAGGGTATGGCTACACCTTC
d_gene: TRBD1
v_gene: TRBV28
j_gene: TRBJ1-2
abundance: -

CDR3aa: CASSRSVLAKNIQYF
CDR3nt: TGTGCCAGCTCAAGGTCCGTCCTAGCCAAAAACATTCAGTACTTC
d_gene: -
v_gene: TRBV2
j_gene: TRBJ2-4
abundance: -

CDR3aa: CASSPKRDSPLHF
CDR3nt: TGTGCCAGTAGTCCCAAAAGGGATTCACCCCTCCACTTT
d_gene: -
v_gene: TRBV19
j_gene: TRBJ1-6
abundance: -

CDR3aa: CASSLTGPPISQPQHF
CDR3nt: TGTGCCAGCAGCCTTACAGGGCCCCCGATCAGTCAGCCCCAGCATTTT
d_gene: -
v_gene: TRBV7-2
j_gene: TRBJ1-5
abundance: -

CDR3aa: CASSPGRQGTGEKLFF
CDR3nt: TGTGCCAGCTCACCAGGGAGACAGGGCACCGGTGAAAAACTGTTTTTT
d_gene: TRBD1
v_gene: TRBV18
j_gene: TRBJ1-4
abundance: -

CDR3aa: CASSIPQETQYF
CDR3nt: TGTGCCAGTAGTATACCCCAAGAGACCCAGTACTTC
d_gene: -
v_gene: TRBV19
j_gene: TRBJ2-5
abundance: -

CDR3aa: CASSLGARDTQYF
CDR3nt: TGTGCCAGCAGCTTGGGTGCCAGGGATACGCAGTATTTT
d_gene: -
v_gene: TRBV5-5
j_gene: TRBJ2-3
abundance: -

CDR3aa: CACHNRQGSSDGYTF
CDR3nt: TGTGCCTGTCATAACAGACAGGGTTCATCGGATGGCTACACCTTC
d_gene: TRBD1
v_gene: TRBV30
j_gene: TRBJ1-2
abundance: -

CDR3aa: CASSPLGTISEKLFF
CDR3nt: TGTGCCAGCTCACCACTGGGGACGATTAGTGAAAAACTGTTTTTT
d_gene: -
v_gene: TRBV18
j_gene: TRBJ1-4
abundance: -